The next 25 T cell receptor beta chains were all read from a single sample in a study of OX40 agonist ivuxolimab in advanced cancers. Measured with immunoSEQ multiplex PCR; TCRdb has only the in-frame clones, and not every one. The sample includes about 79,000 clones, around 85% of them seen just once. This specimen consisted of CD4+ or CD8+ T cells sorted from blood, obtained in a trial of the OX40 agonist ivuxolimab. The source of these receptors is an adult with an advanced solid tumor such as melanoma, head and neck, liver or kidney cancer.

The V and J genes are TRBV4-1 and TRBJ2-7; TRBD1 matches 8 bases. CDR3 length: 13 amino acids. V shed 3 bases, J shed 6 bases, and the junction held 4 bases outside the gene matches. CDR1 and CDR2 (germline): MGHRA, YSYEKL. The CDR3 nucleotides are TGCGCCAGCAGCCAGCCGACAGGGGTCGAGCAGTACTTC. It encodes CASSQPTGVEQYF.

This clone was picked up a small number of times. The CDR3 region has the DNA TGTGCCAGCAGCTTCGGGACTAGCGGACTGGGAGATACGCAGTATTTT. Amino acids: CASSFGTSGLGDTQYF. The J gene is TRBJ2-3, the V gene TRBV5-6; 11 bases map to TRBD2. Looked up from germline, CDR1 is SGHDT and CDR2 is YYEEEE. This CDR3 has 16 residues. Trimming cost V 2 bases and J 5 bases; bases outside gene matches: 7. Supplemented by reference TRBV5-6 and TRBJ2-3, the full variable domain reads DAGVTQSPTHLIKTRGQQVTLRCSPKSGHDTVSWYQQALGQGPQFIFQYYEEEERQRGNFPDRFSGHQFPNYSSELNVNALLLGDSALYLCASSFGTSGLGDTQYFGPGTRLTVL.

The rearrangement joins TRBV4-1 to TRBJ1-5; TRBD1 might be the D (6 bases). CDR3 length equals 16 residues. V was pared by 4 bases and J by 3 bases, with 16 bases between. Germline V gene lookup returns CDR1 MGHRA and CDR2 YSYEKL. CDR3 sequence: CASSPETGAFNQPQHF. The CDR3 nucleotides are TGCGCCAGCAGCCCAGAGACAGGAGCCTTCAATCAGCCCCAGCATTTT.

This chain uses TRBV7-3 with TRBJ2-1; D not resolved. The CDR3 spans 13 residues. Germline CDR1 is SGHTA and CDR2 is FQGTGA. V lost 8 bases to trimming and J lost 9 bases, with 17 bases between them. The CDR3 sequence: CASGQAGPSEQFF. Written as DNA, the CDR3 is TGTGCCAGCGGCCAAGCCGGCCCCAGTGAGCAGTTCTTC. Variable domain in full (rest from reference TRBV7-3 and TRBJ2-1): GAGVSQTPSNKVTEKGKYVELRCDPISGHTALYWYRQSLGQGPEFLIYFQGTGAADDSGLPNDRFFAVRPEGSVSTLKIQRTERGDSAVYLCASGQAGPSEQFFGPGTRLTVL.

This chain uses TRBV30 with TRBJ1-5; 9 bases match TRBD1. The CDR3 length is 15 residues. Germline-derived CDR1 and CDR2 are GTSNPN and SVGIG (reference sequence). With 1 base clipped from V and 6 bases from J, the junction kept 7 bases outside the gene matches. CDR3 in amino acids: CAWSDRGLLSQPQHF. The CDR3 bases are TGTGCCTGGAGTGACAGGGGGCTATTAAGTCAGCCCCAGCATTTT.

This clone was seen more than once but under ten times. The rearrangement joins TRBV7-9 to TRBJ2-1; D not resolved. The CDR3 runs 18 residues. Trimming removed 5 bases from V and 1 base from J, with 21 bases in between. Germline values: CDR1 SEHNR, CDR2 FQNEAQ (reference sequence). The CDR3 DNA reads TGTGCCAGCAGCACGAGAGGCTTTCGGACGGGTTCCTACAATGAGCAGTTCTTC. Residues: CASSTRGFRTGSYNEQFF.

The rearrangement uses TRBV15 and TRBJ2-5; D gene uncertain. The V end was cut by 0 bases, the J end by 5 bases, with 13 bases between. The CDR3 loop spans 15 amino acids. CDR1 is LNHNV, CDR2 YYDKDF, per germline (reference sequence). CDR3 loop: CATSRDRADGETQYF. Here the CDR3 DNA reads TGTGCCACCAGCAGAGATCGGGCCGACGGGGAGACCCAGTACTTC.

The chain uses TRBV27 and TRBJ2-1, with D possibly being TRBD1 (5 bases). The CDR3 consists of 12 residues. The germline gives CDR1 MNHEY, CDR2 SMNVEV (reference sequence). The ends were cut back, 6 bases at V and 10 bases at J, with 13 bases in the middle. CDR3 in DNA: TGTGCCAGCAGGGAAGGGGCCAGCGAGCAGTTCTTC. It is translated as CASREGASEQFF.

This clone has only one observation. The V gene is TRBV4-3, the J gene TRBJ1-1; no firm D call. The CDR3 runs 14 residues. The germline V gene has CDR1 LGHNA and CDR2 YSLEER. V was pared by 8 bases and J by 0 bases, with 13 bases between. The CDR3 DNA reads TGCGCCAGCGCACCGGACGGGTTGAACACTGAAGCTTTCTTT. It specifies CASAPDGLNTEAFF.

V usage is TRBV7-2 and J usage is TRBJ2-1; 11 bases map to TRBD2. The V gene's germline CDR1 is SGHTA and CDR2 FQGNSA. J lost 7 bases, V lost 5 bases, and 10 bases had no gene match. The CDR3 has 16 amino acids. Here the CDR3 DNA reads TGTGCCAGCAGCCCTACTAGCGGGAGTTTGATGAATGAGCAGTTCTTC. As protein: CASSPTSGSLMNEQFF.

The chain recombines TRBV7-6 with TRBJ2-6; D call uncertain. This CDR3 comprises 14 residues. Germline values: CDR1 SGHVS, CDR2 FNYEAQ. Trimming shortened V by 5 bases and J by 2 bases, and 7 bases separated the two germline ends. The CDR3 reads CASSEAPGANVLTF. CDR3 in DNA: TGTGCCAGCAGCGAAGCTCCTGGGGCCAACGTCCTGACTTTC.

The genes are TRBV11-3 and TRBJ2-7; D not resolved. The CDR3 has 13 residues. Trimming shortened V by 5 bases and J by 6 bases, and 14 bases separated the two germline ends. The germline V gene has CDR1 SGHNT and CDR2 YENEEA. The CDR3 region is CASSEESVGEQYF. DNA for the CDR3: TGTGCCAGCAGCGAAGAGTCAGTAGGCGAGCAGTACTTC.

The chain links TRBV11-2 to TRBJ1-6, with 8 nucleotides matching TRBD1. Germline V lookup: CDR1 SGHAT, CDR2 FQNNGV. The V segment lost 7 bases and the J segment 5 bases; nucleotides outside the gene matches: 7. The CDR3 extends over 15 amino acids. The chain's CDR3 is CASNPDRVHNSPLHF. As DNA, the CDR3 is TGTGCCAGCAACCCGGACAGGGTCCATAATTCACCCCTCCACTTT.

The chain is built from TRBV5-1 and TRBJ2-1; no clear D gene. With 5 bases removed from V and 0 bases from J, the gap between germline ends came to 9 bases. The length of the CDR3 is 14 residues. CDR1 is SGHRS and CDR2 is YFSETQ in the germline V gene. The CDR3 DNA reads TGCGCCAGCAGGCACGCCAGCTCCTACAATGAGCAGTTCTTC. The encoded protein is CASRHASSYNEQFF.

In its sample, this clone is medium-sized. The gene calls are TRBV19 and TRBJ1-5, with D perhaps TRBD1 (5 bases). The germline V and J ends were trimmed by 5 bases and 2 bases, with 10 bases remaining between them. CDR3 size: 14 residues. CDR1 and CDR2 (germline): LNHDA, SQIVND (reference sequence). CDR3: CASSLGVRNQPQHF. As DNA, the CDR3 is TGTGCCAGTAGTCTAGGGGTGCGCAATCAGCCCCAGCATTTT.

This clone was recorded once. The rearrangement links TRBV11-1 to TRBJ2-5, with 9 bases aligning to TRBD2. The last part of the DNA fits TRBJ2-7 better; the J call may be wrong. Germline CDR1 reads SGHAT; CDR2 reads FQDESV (reference sequence). The CDR3 runs to 15 residues. CDR3 region: CASSSPTSGTYEQYF. The CDR3 bases are TGTGCCAGCAGCTCCCCGACTAGCGGAACCTACGAGCAGTACTTC.

CDR3 residues: CASRDRGTYEQYF. CDR3 nucleotides: TGTGCCTCCCGGGACAGGGGAACCTACGAGCAGTACTTC. The chain couples TRBV30 to TRBJ2-7; 10 bases are shared with TRBD1. Germline V lookup: CDR1 GTSNPN, CDR2 SVGIG (reference sequence). This CDR3 is built from 13 residues. J lost 2 bases, V lost 7 bases, and 5 bases had no gene match. The full variable domain, rest sourced from reference TRBV30 and TRBJ2-7, is SQTIHQWPATLVQPVGSPLSLECTVEGTSNPNLYWYRQAAGRGLQLLFYSVGIGQISSEVPQNLSASRPQDRQFILSSKKLLLSDSGFYLCASRDRGTYEQYFGPGTRLTVT.

The chain is built from TRBV6-5 and TRBJ2-7, with 11 bases fitting TRBD2. In germline, CDR1 is MNHEY, CDR2 SVGAGI. The length of the CDR3 is 14 residues. J gave up 2 bases and V 6 bases, and 3 bases lay outside the gene matches. CDR3 DNA: TGTGCCAGCAGCCGACTAGCGGGAACCTACGAGCAGTACTTC. Its translation: CASSRLAGTYEQYF.

The chain combines TRBV5-4 with TRBJ2-1, with D unresolved. Germline V gene data show CDR1 as SGHNT and CDR2 as YYREEE (reference sequence). The CDR3 spans 14 residues. Trimming shortened V by 3 bases and J by 1 base, and 8 bases separated the two germline ends. The CDR3 is CASSSTGSYNEQFF. The CDR3 nucleotides are TGTGCCAGCAGCTCGACTGGATCCTACAATGAGCAGTTCTTC.

This clone was counted between two and nine times. The J gene is TRBJ2-7, the V gene TRBV6-6; 7 bases are a match to TRBD1. Germline assignment: CDR1 MNHNY and CDR2 SVGAGI (reference sequence). This CDR3 has 13 residues. Germline trimming cut 5 bases from V and 5 bases from J; bases unmatched to any gene: 6. CDR3 nucleotide sequence: TGTGCCAGCAGTCCGATACAGGGGAACGAGCAGTACTTC. Its translation is CASSPIQGNEQYF.

The rearrangement joins TRBV2 to TRBJ2-2; possibly TRBD1 for D (8 bases). The ends were cut back, 6 bases at V and 3 bases at J, with 17 bases in the middle. Germline V gene data show CDR1 as SNHLY and CDR2 as FYNNEI. The CDR3 is 16 amino acids. DNA of the CDR3: TGTGCCAGCAGGTCCGACAGGGGAGGGTACACCGGGGAGCTGTTTTTT. The encoded protein is CASRSDRGGYTGELFF. The full variable domain, with the rest looked up from reference TRBV2 and TRBJ2-2, is EPEVTQTPSHQVTQMGQEVILRCVPISNHLYFYWYRQILGQKVEFLVSFYNNEISEKSEIFDDQFSVERPDGSNFTLKIRSTKLEDSAMYFCASRSDRGGYTGELFFGEGSRLTVL.

This clone came up once. The chain joins TRBV6-1 to TRBJ1-1; tentatively, D is TRBD1 (5 bases). The germline V gene encodes CDR1 MNHNS and CDR2 SASEGT. CDR3 length equals 14 residues. V lost 2 bases and J 1 base, leaving 8 bases between the germline ends. The CDR3 region is CASSEHTGNTEAFF. The CDR3, as DNA: TGTGCCAGCAGTGAACACACAGGGAACACTGAAGCTTTCTTT.

With regard to this clone: It is likely a read error: a sequence one base away is far more abundant. The chain joins TRBV9 to TRBJ2-1; 9 nucleotides align to TRBD2. The ends lost 3 bases at V and 6 bases at J; junction bases unmatched: 7. Looked up from germline, CDR1 is SGDLS and CDR2 is YYNGEE. This CDR3 is 15 amino acids long. The chain's CDR3 is CASSAGGSGSNEQFF. The CDR3 DNA reads TGTGCCAGCAGCGCAGGGGGTAGCGGGAGCAATGAGCAGTTCTTC.

The rearrangement links TRBV28 to TRBJ2-3; possible D gene TRBD1, 6 bases. The CDR3 spans 16 residues. V dropped 2 bases and J dropped 1 base, with 13 bases sitting between them. Germline CDR1 and CDR2: MDHEN and SYDVKM. CDR3 in amino acids: CASSLIQGSGTDTQYF. CDR3 sequence (DNA): TGTGCCAGCAGTTTAATTCAGGGGAGCGGCACAGATACGCAGTATTTT. Supplemented by reference TRBV28 and TRBJ2-3, the full variable domain reads DVKVTQSSRYLVKRTGEKVFLECVQDMDHENMFWYRQDPGLGLRLIYFSYDVKMKEKGDIPEGYSVSREKKERFSLILESASTNQTSMYLCASSLIQGSGTDTQYFGPGTRLTVL.

CDR3 in amino acids: CASSLRDRGRRETQYF. The CDR3 DNA reads as TGCGCCAGCAGCCTCCGGGACAGGGGGCGACGGGAGACCCAGTACTTC. The J gene is TRBJ2-5, the V gene TRBV5-1, with 12 nucleotides matching TRBD1. CDR1 SGHRS and CDR2 YFSETQ come from the germline V gene. Unmatched junction bases numbered 9, after V lost 4 bases and J lost 5 bases. This CDR3 is built from 16 residues.